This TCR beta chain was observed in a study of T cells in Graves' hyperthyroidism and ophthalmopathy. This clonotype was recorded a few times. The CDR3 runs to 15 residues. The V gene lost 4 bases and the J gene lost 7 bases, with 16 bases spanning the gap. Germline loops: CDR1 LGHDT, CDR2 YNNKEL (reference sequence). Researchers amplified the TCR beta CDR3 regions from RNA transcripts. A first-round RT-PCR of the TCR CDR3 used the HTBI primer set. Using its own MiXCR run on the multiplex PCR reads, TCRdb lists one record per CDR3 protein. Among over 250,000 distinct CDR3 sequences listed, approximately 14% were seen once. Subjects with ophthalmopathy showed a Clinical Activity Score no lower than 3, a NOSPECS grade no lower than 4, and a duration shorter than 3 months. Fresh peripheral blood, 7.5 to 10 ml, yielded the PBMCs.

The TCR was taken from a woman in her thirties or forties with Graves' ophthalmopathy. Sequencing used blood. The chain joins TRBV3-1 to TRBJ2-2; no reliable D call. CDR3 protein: CASSPLPTKIGELFF. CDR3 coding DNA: TGTGCCAGCAGCCCCCTTCCGACAAAGATCGGGGAGCTGTTTTTT.